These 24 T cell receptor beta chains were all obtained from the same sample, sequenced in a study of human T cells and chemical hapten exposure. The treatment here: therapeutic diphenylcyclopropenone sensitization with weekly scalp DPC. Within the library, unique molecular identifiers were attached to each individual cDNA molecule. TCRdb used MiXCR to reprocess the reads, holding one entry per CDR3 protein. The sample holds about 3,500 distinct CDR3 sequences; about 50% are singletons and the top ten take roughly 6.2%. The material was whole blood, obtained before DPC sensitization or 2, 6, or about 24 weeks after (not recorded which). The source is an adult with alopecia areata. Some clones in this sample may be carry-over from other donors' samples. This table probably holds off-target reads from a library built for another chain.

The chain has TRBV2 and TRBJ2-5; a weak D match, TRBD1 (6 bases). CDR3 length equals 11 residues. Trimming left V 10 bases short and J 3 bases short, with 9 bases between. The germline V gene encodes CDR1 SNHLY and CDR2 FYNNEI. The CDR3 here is CAIQGEETQYF. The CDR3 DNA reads TGTGCCATACAGGGAGAAGAGACCCAGTACTTC.

CDR3 sequence reads: CSVPVGGGYRGQYF. CDR3 nucleotide sequence: TGCAGCGTCCCCGTAGGCGGGGGATACCGCGGGCAGTACTTC. The chain employs TRBV29-1 and TRBJ2-7; TRBD2 aligns across 7 bases. With V trimmed by 6 bases and J by 9 bases, 17 bases remained unmatched. The CDR3 covers 14 residues. The germline V gene has CDR1 SQVTM and CDR2 ANQGSEA.

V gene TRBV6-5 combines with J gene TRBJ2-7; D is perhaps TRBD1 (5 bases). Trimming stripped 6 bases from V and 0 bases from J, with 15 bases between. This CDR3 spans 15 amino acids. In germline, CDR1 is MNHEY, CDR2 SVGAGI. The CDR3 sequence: CASRPTVRNSYEQYF. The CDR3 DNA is TGTGCCAGCAGACCGACAGTTAGGAACTCCTACGAGCAGTACTTC.

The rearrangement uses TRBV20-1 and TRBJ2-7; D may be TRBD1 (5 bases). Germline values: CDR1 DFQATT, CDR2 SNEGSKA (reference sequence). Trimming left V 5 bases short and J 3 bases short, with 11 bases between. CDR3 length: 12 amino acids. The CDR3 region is CSAPDSNYEQYF. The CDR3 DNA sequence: TGCAGTGCTCCTGACAGCAACTACGAGCAGTACTTC.

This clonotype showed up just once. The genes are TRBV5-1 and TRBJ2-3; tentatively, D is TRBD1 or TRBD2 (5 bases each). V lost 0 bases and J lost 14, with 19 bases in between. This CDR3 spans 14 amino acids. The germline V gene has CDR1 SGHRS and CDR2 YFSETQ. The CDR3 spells CASSLDPTRPGAYF. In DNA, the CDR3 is TGCGCCAGCAGCTTGGACCCAACCCGACCCGGGGCGTATTTT.

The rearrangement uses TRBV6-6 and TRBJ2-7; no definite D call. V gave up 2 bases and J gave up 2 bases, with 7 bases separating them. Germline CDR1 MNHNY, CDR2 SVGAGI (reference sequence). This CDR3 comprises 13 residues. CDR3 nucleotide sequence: TGTGCCAGCAGTTACCAGGAGACCTACGAGCAGTACTTC. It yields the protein CASSYQETYEQYF.

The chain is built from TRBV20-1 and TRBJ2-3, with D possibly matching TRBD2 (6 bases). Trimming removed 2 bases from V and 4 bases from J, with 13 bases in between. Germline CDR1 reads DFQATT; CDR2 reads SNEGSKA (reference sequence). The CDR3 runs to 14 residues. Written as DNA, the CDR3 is TGCAGTGCTAGAAGATTGGGGGAGGCAGATACGCAGTATTTT. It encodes CSARRLGEADTQYF.

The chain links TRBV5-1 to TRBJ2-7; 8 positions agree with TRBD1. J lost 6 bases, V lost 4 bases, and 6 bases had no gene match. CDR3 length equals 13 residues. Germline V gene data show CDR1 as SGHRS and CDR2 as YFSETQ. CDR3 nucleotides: TGCGCCAGCAGCCCTGACAGGGGCCTCGAGCAGTACTTC. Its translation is CASSPDRGLEQYF. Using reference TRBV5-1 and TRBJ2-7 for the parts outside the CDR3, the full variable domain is KAGVTQTPRYLIKTRGQQVTLSCSPISGHRSVSWYQQTPGQGLQFLFEYFSETQRNKGNFPGRFSGRQFSNSRSEMNVSTLELGDSALYLCASSPDRGLEQYFGPGTRLTVT.

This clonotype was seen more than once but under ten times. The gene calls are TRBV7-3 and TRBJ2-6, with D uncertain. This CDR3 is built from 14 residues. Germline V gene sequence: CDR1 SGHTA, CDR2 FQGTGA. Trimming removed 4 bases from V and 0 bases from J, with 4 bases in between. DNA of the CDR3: TGTGCCAGCAGCTCTGCCTCTGGGGCCAACGTCCTGACTTTC. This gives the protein CASSSASGANVLTF.

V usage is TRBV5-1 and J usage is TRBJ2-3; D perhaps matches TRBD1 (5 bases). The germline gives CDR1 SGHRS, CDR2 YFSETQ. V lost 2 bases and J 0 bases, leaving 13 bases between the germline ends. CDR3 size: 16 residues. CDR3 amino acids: CASSFGRAPSTDTQYF. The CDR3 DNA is TGCGCCAGCAGCTTCGGCAGGGCCCCCAGCACAGATACGCAGTATTTT.

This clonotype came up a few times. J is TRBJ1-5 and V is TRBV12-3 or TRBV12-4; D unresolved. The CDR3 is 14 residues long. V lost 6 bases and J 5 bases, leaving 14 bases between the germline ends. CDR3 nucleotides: TGTGCCAGCAGCCCTCCGGGAGGACATCAGCCCCAGCATTTT. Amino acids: CASSPPGGHQPQHF.

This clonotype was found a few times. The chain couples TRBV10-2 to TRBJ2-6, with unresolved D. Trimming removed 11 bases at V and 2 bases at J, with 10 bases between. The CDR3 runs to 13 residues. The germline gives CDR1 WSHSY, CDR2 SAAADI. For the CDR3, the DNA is TGCGCCGTCAAGGAGACTGGGGCCAACGTCCTGACTTTC. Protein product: CAVKETGANVLTF.

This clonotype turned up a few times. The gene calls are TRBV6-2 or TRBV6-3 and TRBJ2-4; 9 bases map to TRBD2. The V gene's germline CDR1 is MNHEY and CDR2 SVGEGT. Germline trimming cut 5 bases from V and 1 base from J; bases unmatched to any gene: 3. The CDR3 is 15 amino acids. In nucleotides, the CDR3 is TGTGCCAGCAGTAGAAGCGGGGGGGCCAAAAACATTCAGTACTTC. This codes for CASSRSGGAKNIQYF.

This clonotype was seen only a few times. CDR3 residues: CASSERQGTATNEKLFF. The CDR3 DNA follows: TGTGCCAGTAGTGAAAGGCAGGGAACTGCAACTAATGAAAAACTGTTTTTT. The chain has TRBV19 and TRBJ1-4; D might be TRBD1 (5 bases). The V gene's germline CDR1 is LNHDA and CDR2 SQIVND (reference sequence). V was shortened by 5 bases and J by 0 bases, with 16 bases between the two germline ends. The CDR3 spans 17 residues.

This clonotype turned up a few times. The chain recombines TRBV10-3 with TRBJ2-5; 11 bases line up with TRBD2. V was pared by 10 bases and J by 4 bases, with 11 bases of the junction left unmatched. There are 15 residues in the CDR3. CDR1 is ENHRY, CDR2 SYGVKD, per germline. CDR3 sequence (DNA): TGTGCCACCTGCATTAGCGGGGGGGCAGGAGAGACCCAGTACTTC. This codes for CATCISGGAGETQYF.

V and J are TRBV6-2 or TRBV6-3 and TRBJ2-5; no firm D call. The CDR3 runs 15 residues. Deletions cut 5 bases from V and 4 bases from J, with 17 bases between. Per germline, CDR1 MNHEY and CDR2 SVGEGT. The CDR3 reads CASSLGALAGETQYF. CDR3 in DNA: TGTGCCAGCAGTCTCGGAGCTCTTGCCGGAGAGACCCAGTACTTC.

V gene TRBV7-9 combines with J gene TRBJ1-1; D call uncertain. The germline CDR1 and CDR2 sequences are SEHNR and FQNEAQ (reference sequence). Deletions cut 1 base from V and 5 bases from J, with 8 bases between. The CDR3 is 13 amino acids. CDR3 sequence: CASSLERRTEAFF. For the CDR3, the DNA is TGTGCCAGCAGCTTAGAGCGAAGGACTGAAGCTTTCTTT.

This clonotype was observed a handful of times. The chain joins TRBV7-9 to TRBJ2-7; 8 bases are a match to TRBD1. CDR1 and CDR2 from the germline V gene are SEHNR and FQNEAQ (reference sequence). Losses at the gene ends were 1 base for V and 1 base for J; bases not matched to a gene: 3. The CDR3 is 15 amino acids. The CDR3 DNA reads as TGTGCCAGCAGCTTAGTTCAGGGGGCGTCCTACGAGCAGTACTTC. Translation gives CASSLVQGASYEQYF.

CDR3 region: CASSLLRGNTGELFF. CDR3 in DNA: TGTGCCAGCAGCTTACTGCGGGGAAACACCGGGGAGCTGTTTTTT. The chain couples TRBV7-2 to TRBJ2-2; maybe TRBD2 (6 bases). Trimming removed 2 bases from V and 2 bases from J, with 9 bases in between. The CDR3 runs 15 residues. Germline loops: CDR1 SGHTA, CDR2 FQGNSA. Full variable domain (rest looked up from reference TRBV7-2 and TRBJ2-2): GAGVSQSPSNKVTEKGKDVELRCDPISGHTALYWYRQSLGQGLEFLIYFQGNSAPDKSGLPSDRFSAERTGGSVSTLTIQRTQQEDSAVYLCASSLLRGNTGELFFGEGSRLTVL.

The CDR3 reads CASSPHRQGFVSGYTF. Here the CDR3 DNA reads TGCGCCAGCAGCCCCCATCGACAGGGTTTTGTATCTGGCTACACCTTC. The genes are TRBV5-1 and TRBJ1-2; 7 bases are a match to TRBD1. With 4 bases clipped from V and 7 bases from J, the junction kept 16 bases outside the gene matches. Germline CDR1 SGHRS, CDR2 YFSETQ. The CDR3 has 16 residues.

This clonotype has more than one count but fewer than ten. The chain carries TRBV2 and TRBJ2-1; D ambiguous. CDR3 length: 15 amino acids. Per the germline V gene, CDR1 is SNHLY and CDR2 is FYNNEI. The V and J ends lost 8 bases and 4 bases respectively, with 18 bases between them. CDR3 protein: CASDAALTPYNEQFF. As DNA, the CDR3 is TGTGCCAGCGATGCAGCGCTAACACCTTACAATGAGCAGTTCTTC. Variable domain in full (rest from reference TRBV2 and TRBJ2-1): EPEVTQTPSHQVTQMGQEVILRCVPISNHLYFYWYRQILGQKVEFLVSFYNNEISEKSEIFDDQFSVERPDGSNFTLKIRSTKLEDSAMYFCASDAALTPYNEQFFGPGTRLTVL.

This CDR3 is CASSLSTGMVRELFF. In DNA form, the CDR3 reads TGTGCCAGCAGCCTATCGACCGGGATGGTGAGGGAGCTGTTTTTT. The chain combines TRBV7-6 with TRBJ2-2; a possible D gene is TRBD2 (5 bases). Germline assignment: CDR1 SGHVS and CDR2 FNYEAQ. The CDR3 consists of 15 residues. V was trimmed by 5 bases and J by 9 bases, leaving 19 bases between them.

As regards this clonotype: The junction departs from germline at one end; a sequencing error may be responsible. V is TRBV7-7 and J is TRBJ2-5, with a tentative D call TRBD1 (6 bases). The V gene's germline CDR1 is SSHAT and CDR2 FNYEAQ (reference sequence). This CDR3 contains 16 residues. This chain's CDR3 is CASSLAPRGDGETQYF. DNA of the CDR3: TGTGCTAGCAGCCTCGCCCCCAGGGGTGATGGGGAGACCCAGTACTTC.

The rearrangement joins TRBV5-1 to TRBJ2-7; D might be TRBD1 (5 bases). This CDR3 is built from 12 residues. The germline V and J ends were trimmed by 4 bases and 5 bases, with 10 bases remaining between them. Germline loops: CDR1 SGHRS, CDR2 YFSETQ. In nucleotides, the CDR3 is TGCGCCAGCAGCATCACAGGAAACGAGCAGTACTTC. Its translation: CASSITGNEQYF. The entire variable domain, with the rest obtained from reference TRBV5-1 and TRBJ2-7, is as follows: KAGVTQTPRYLIKTRGQQVTLSCSPISGHRSVSWYQQTPGQGLQFLFEYFSETQRNKGNFPGRFSGRQFSNSRSEMNVSTLELGDSALYLCASSITGNEQYFGPGTRLTVT.